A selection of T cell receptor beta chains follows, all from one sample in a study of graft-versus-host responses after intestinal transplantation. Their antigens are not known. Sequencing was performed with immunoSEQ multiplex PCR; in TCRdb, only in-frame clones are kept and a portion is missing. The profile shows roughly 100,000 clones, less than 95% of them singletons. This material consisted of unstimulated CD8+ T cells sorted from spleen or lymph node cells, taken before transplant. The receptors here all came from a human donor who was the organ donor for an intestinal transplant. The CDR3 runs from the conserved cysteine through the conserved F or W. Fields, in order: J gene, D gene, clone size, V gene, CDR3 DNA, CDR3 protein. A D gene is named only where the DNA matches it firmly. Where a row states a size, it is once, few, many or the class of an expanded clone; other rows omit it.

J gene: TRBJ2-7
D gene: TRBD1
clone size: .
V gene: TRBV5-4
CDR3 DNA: TGTGCCAGCAGCCCCGGGACAGGGGACTACGAGCAGTACTTC
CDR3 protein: CASSPGTGDYEQYF

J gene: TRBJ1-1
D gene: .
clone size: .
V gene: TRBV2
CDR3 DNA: TGTGCCAGCAGTGGCGGGGGAACTTTTGAAGCTTTCTTT
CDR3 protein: CASSGGGTFEAFF

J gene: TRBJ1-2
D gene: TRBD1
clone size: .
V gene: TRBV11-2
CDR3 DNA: TGTGCCAGCAGCTCCTCTACAGGGGGCGTAGGCTATGGCTACACCTTC
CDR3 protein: CASSSSTGGVGYGYTF

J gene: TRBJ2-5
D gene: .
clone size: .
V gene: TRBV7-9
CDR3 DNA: TGTGCCAGCAGCTTAGCGCACCGGGAGACCCAGTACTTC
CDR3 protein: CASSLAHRETQYF

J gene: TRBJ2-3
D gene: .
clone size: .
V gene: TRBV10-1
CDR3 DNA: TGCGCCAGCAGTGAATACCCCATCCCCCCGGTTAGTGCAGATACGCAGTATTTT
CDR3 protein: CASSEYPIPPVSADTQYF

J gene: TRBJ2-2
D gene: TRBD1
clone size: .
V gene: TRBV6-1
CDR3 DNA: TGTGCCAGCAGTGCCCTATACACCGGGACAGAAAACACCGGGGAGCTGTTTTTT
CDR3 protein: CASSALYTGTENTGELFF

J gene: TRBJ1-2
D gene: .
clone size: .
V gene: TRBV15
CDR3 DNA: TGTGCCACCAGCAGAGACCGGACACTGGATAACTATGGCTACACCTTC
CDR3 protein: CATSRDRTLDNYGYTF

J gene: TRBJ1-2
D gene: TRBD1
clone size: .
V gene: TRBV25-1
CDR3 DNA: TGTGCCAGCAGTGGTGACAGGGGGTCAGGGAGGTATGGCTACACCTTC
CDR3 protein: CASSGDRGSGRYGYTF

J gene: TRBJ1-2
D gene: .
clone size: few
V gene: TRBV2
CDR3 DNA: TGTGCCAGCAGTATACTGGTGAAAATGATCTCTGGCTACACCTTC
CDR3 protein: CASSILVKMISGYTF

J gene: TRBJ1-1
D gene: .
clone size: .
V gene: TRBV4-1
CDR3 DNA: TGCGCCAGTGCAACCATCAACGGGGGCACTGAAGCTTTCTTT
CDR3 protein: CASATINGGTEAFF

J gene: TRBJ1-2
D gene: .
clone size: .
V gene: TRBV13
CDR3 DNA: TGTGCCAGCAGCTTAGGAGGGGTCGGGCCTTATGGCTACACCTTC
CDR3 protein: CASSLGGVGPYGYTF

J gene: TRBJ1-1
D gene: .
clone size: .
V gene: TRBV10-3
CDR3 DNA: TGTGCCATCAGTGAGCACTGGTCGGCGGGCACTGAAGCTTTCTTT
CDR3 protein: CAISEHWSAGTEAFF

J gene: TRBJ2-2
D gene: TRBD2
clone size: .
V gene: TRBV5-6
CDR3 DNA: TGTGCCAGCAGCTCTGGGACTAGCGGGAACACCGGGGAGCTGTTTTTT
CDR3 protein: CASSSGTSGNTGELFF

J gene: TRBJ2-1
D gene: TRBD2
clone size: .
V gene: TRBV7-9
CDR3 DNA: TGTGCCAGCAGCTTAGGTCTCGGGGGGGCGAACTTAAATGAGCAGTTCTTC
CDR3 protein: CASSLGLGGANLNEQFF

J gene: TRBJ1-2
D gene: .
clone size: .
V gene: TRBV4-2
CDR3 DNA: TGTGCCAGCAGCCACCGGGACACCACGAAACGTCCAGAACCTAAGAGGAACGGCTACACCTTC
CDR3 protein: CASSHRDTTKRPEPKRNGYTF

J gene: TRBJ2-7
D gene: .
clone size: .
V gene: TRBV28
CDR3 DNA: TGTGCCAGTGGGAGGTTCAACCCTTACGAGCAGTACTTC
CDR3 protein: CASGRFNPYEQYF

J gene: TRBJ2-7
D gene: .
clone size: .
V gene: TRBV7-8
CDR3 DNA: TGTGCCAGCAGCTTAGGACCGGGTTCAGGGTCCTACGAGCAGTACTTC
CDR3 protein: CASSLGPGSGSYEQYF

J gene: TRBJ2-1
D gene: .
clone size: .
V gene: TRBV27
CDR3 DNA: TGTGCCAGCAGTGGTCCCTCTGGCGGGGATTACAATGAGCAGTTCTTC
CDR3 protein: CASSGPSGGDYNEQFF